Listed below are T cell receptor beta chains from one sample, sequenced in a study of blood T cell repertoires in COVID-19. Clones were read by immunoSEQ multiplex PCR, and TCRdb kept only the in-frame ones, dropping some. The table includes some 160,000 clones, roughly 93% detected once. Sequenced sample: peripheral blood. Receptors originate from a man between 18 and 29 years old with COVID-19, enrolled during active disease. The CDR3 runs from the conserved cysteine through the conserved F or W. Each record gives: CDR3 DNA, CDR3 protein, clone size, V gene, D gene, J gene. D genes are given only for firm matches. The listing skips clone size in some rows; elsewhere it reads once, few, many or a size class.

TGTGCCAGTAGTATAGAAGGAGCAGCCTCGACCTACGAGCAGTACTTC | CASSIEGAASTYEQYF | . | TRBV19 | . | TRBJ2-7
TGTGCCACAGGGGAGGGCTCCTACGAGCAGTACTTC | CATGEGSYEQYF | . | TRBV6-5 | . | TRBJ2-7
TGTGCCAGCAGTTTCAAGTGGGGGGAATACGAGCAGTACTTC | CASSFKWGEYEQYF | . | TRBV28 | . | TRBJ2-7
TGTGCCACCAGCACGCTAGCGGAAGGCTACGAGCAGTACTTC | CATSTLAEGYEQYF | once | TRBV15 | TRBD2 | TRBJ2-7
TGTGCCAGCAGCCCCGGGGGTCATCAGCCCCAGCATTTT | CASSPGGHQPQHF | . | TRBV28 | . | TRBJ1-5
TGTGCCAGCAGTGCGGAGGGGAGTCAGCCCCAGCATTTT | CASSAEGSQPQHF | . | TRBV2 | . | TRBJ1-5
TGTGCCAGCAGTTACGGGGGGAGCTATGGCTACACCTTC | CASSYGGSYGYTF | . | TRBV6-6 | . | TRBJ1-2
TGTGCCTGGAATGGGCAGTCCTACGAGCAGTACTTC | CAWNGQSYEQYF | . | TRBV30 | . | TRBJ2-7
TGCGCCAGCAGCCAGGAGGGTAGGGAGCAGTACTTC | CASSQEGREQYF | . | TRBV5-1 | . | TRBJ2-7
TGTGCCAGCAGTTACTGGGGCGAGCGGGCCTTGGGTGAGCAGTTCTTC | CASSYWGERALGEQFF | . | TRBV6-6 | . | TRBJ2-1
TGTGCCAGCAGTTTACAGGCCCAAGTCTCCTATAATTCACCCCTCCACTTT | CASSLQAQVSYNSPLHF | . | TRBV27 | . | TRBJ1-6
TGTGCCAGCAGCCAAGAAGCGCGGAAAAACACCGGGGAGCTGTTTTTT | CASSQEARKNTGELFF | . | TRBV3-1/TRBV3-2 | . | TRBJ2-2
TGTGCCAGCAGTTACAGGGGACAGGGCCGCAATCAGCCCCAGCATTTT | CASSYRGQGRNQPQHF | . | TRBV6-2/TRBV6-3 | TRBD1 | TRBJ1-5
TGTGCCACCAGTGACTCTAGGGGCAGGGGAAATTACAATGAGCAGTTCTTC | CATSDSRGRGNYNEQFF | . | TRBV24-1 | . | TRBJ2-1
TGTGCCAGCAGCTCCGCTAGACAGGGCAACTACTTC | CASSSARQGNYF | . | TRBV11-2 | TRBD1 | TRBJ2-7
TGTGCCAGCAGTGGACAGGTGGGGACGGGGCAGTACTTC | CASSGQVGTGQYF | . | TRBV2 | . | TRBJ2-7
TGTGCCAGCAGCTCCCCTAAACCCAACACAGATACGCAGTATTTT | CASSSPKPNTDTQYF | . | TRBV7-9 | . | TRBJ2-3
TGCGCCAGCAGTGGGGACCTTGGGACAGGGGGATACTATGGCTACACCTTC | CASSGDLGTGGYYGYTF | . | TRBV10-2 | TRBD1 | TRBJ1-2
TGTGCCAGCAGTGAATACCTCTCACGGGCAGGGGACTACGAGCAGTACTTC | CASSEYLSRAGDYEQYF | . | TRBV6-1 | . | TRBJ2-7
TGTGCCTGGAGTAAGGGGGCGGGTACCGGGGAGCTGTTTTTT | CAWSKGAGTGELFF | . | TRBV30 | TRBD1 | TRBJ2-2
TGTGCCAGCAGGACCCGAAGGGGCCCCCAGTACTTC | CASRTRRGPQYF | . | TRBV6-4 | . | TRBJ2-5
TGTGCCAGCACCATAACACAGGGACATCCCGGGGAGCTGTTTTTT | CASTITQGHPGELFF | . | TRBV7-9 | . | TRBJ2-2
TGTGCCAGCAGGGAGGACAGCTCCTACGAGCAGTACTTC | CASREDSSYEQYF | . | TRBV2 | . | TRBJ2-7
TGTGCCAGCAGTTTATATGCGGGACCCTCCTACAATGAGCAGTTCTTC | CASSLYAGPSYNEQFF | . | TRBV28 | . | TRBJ2-1
TGTGCCATCAGCCCGACTAGCGGGCCCCAAGAGACCCAGTACTTC | CAISPTSGPQETQYF | . | TRBV10-3 | TRBD2 | TRBJ2-5
TGTGCCAGCAGCTGGCGTCTGGGGAGCTCCACCTACGAGCAGTACTTC | CASSWRLGSSTYEQYF | . | TRBV5-6 | . | TRBJ2-7
TGCGCCAGCAGCCAAGTGGGACAGGGTTCTAATGAGCAGTTCTTC | CASSQVGQGSNEQFF | . | TRBV4-3 | TRBD1 | TRBJ2-1
TGTGCCAGTACCGAACAGGGGACGGCCGGGGAGCTGTTTTTT | CASTEQGTAGELFF | once | TRBV19 | TRBD1 | TRBJ2-2
TGTGCCAGCAGTTTCCGTGTGGTAGCGGGAATCTACGAGCAGTACTTC | CASSFRVVAGIYEQYF | . | TRBV6-2/TRBV6-3 | TRBD2 | TRBJ2-7
TGTGCCAGCAGTGCCTCGGGACACCGCTACGAGCAGTACTTC | CASSASGHRYEQYF | . | TRBV28 | . | TRBJ2-7
TGTGCCATCAGTGAGCAAAGCCCAGGGTACGACGAGCAGTACTTC | CAISEQSPGYDEQYF | . | TRBV10-3 | . | TRBJ2-7
TGTGCCACGGCAAAGGGAGAGGAAAAACTGCTTTTT | CATAKGEEKLLF | . | TRBV6-6 | . | TRBJ1-4
TGCGCCAGCAGCCAACTAGCGGTGGGAGAGACCCAGTACTTC | CASSQLAVGETQYF | once | TRBV4-1 | TRBD2 | TRBJ2-5
TGTGCCACCAGCAGGGACAGGGCTGATGAAAAACTGTTTTTT | CATSRDRADEKLFF | . | TRBV15 | TRBD1 | TRBJ1-4
TGTGCCAGCAGTCCCACAGAATACAATGAGCAGTTCTTC | CASSPTEYNEQFF | . | TRBV27 | . | TRBJ2-1
TGTGCCAGCAGCGAGGGGACAGGGGAATCACCGAACACTGAAGCTTTCTTT | CASSEGTGESPNTEAFF | . | TRBV9 | TRBD1 | TRBJ1-1
TGTGCCAGCAGATTAGCGGGAGAGGGGACCGGGGAGCTGTTTTTT | CASRLAGEGTGELFF | . | TRBV5-5 | TRBD2 | TRBJ2-2
TGTGCCAGCAGCTTGGGACTAGCGGTCAATGAGCAGTTCTTC | CASSLGLAVNEQFF | . | TRBV5-6 | TRBD2 | TRBJ2-1
TGTGCCAGCAGTTCTGGGACATCTTTGGTCGAGACCCAGTACTTC | CASSSGTSLVETQYF | . | TRBV28 | . | TRBJ2-5
TGTGCCAGCAGTTTACGGTCCTTTAACTCACCCCTCCACTTT | CASSLRSFNSPLHF | . | TRBV27 | . | TRBJ1-6